This TCR beta chain was documented in a study of a mutant IDH1 vaccine in newly diagnosed glioma. Across the whole study: Following radiotherapy alone, or alongside temozolomide cycles, vaccination was started after an interval of 4-6 weeks. Previous treatment comprised radiotherapy, temozolomide, or both, mostly both. General study points: No link was apparently found between pseudoprogression and changes in top peripheral T cell clonotypes.

The CDR3 is 13 residues long. Germline V gene lookup returns CDR1 GTSNPN and CDR2 SVGIG (reference sequence). V gave up 3 bases and J gave up 4 bases, with 12 bases separating them. Time point described: week 35, safety follow-up. With topical imiquimod, each dose of the vaccine consisted of 300 ug of mutant IDH1 20-mer peptide. The donor cohort comprised cases of new WHO grade 3 or 4 IDH1-mutant, ATRX-lost astrocytoma. With respect to this clone: What it binds is unknown.

TCRdb's copy holds only in-frame clones and misses some; the assay was immunoSEQ multiplex PCR. The table shows 50,000 to 70,000 clones, with about 74% occurring only once. The sample here was PBMCs, taken from a glioma patient whose treatment included an IDH1 peptide vaccine. The TCR originated in a man aged 50 to 59 with glioma. The chain carries TRBV30 and TRBJ1-2; tentative D call: TRBD1 (6 bases). For the CDR3, the DNA is TGTGCCTGGAGCTCCCTCAGGGGCTATGGCTACACCTTC. Translating it yields CAWSSLRGYGYTF.